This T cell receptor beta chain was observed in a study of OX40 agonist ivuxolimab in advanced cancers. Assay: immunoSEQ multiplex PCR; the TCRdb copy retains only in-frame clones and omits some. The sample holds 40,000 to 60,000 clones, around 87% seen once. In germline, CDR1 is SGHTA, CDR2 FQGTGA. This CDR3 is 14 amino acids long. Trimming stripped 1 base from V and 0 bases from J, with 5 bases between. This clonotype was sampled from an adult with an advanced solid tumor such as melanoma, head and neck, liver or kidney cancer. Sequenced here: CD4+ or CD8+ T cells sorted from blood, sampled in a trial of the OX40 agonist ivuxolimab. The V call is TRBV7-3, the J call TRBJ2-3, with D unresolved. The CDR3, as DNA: TGTGCCAGCAGCTTAATCCCTAGCACAGATACGCAGTATTTT. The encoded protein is CASSLIPSTDTQYF.